Listed here are 18 T cell receptor beta chains from one sample, sequenced in a study of CD8 T cells in ankylosing spondylitis. Findings and caveats of the study: Among TCR beta sequences, a motif of under 10 highly homologous variants appeared characteristic of ankylosing spondylitis blood.

For these TCRs, the target antigens are not known. TCRdb re-analysed the 5' RACE reads in MiXCR, keeping a single row per CDR3 protein. The table has 650,000 to 800,000 distinct CDR3 sequences, 15% to 20% seen once. Sequencing used blood, either unsorted or a sorted T cell fraction (not recorded which). The receptors here all came from a male donor with ankylosing spondylitis.

Only one count was recorded for this clonotype. The rearrangement uses TRBV19 and TRBJ2-2; TRBD2 matches at 14 bases. The CDR3 spans 16 residues. Trimming removed 8 bases from V and 5 bases from J; junction bases left unmatched: 7. Germline V gene lookup returns CDR1 LNHDA and CDR2 SQIVND (reference sequence). The DNA of the CDR3 is TGTGCCAGTGAGGGACTAGCGGGAGTTTATACCGGGGAGCTGTTTTTT. Its protein is CASEGLAGVYTGELFF.

The chain joins TRBV29-1 to TRBJ2-7, with 12 bases that match TRBD1. CDR3 size: 14 residues. The ends lost 7 bases at V and 4 bases at J; junction bases unmatched: 8. The V gene's germline CDR1 is SQVTM and CDR2 ANQGSEA. CDR3 DNA: TGCAGCGGGAACCGGGACAGGGGGCTGTACGAGCAGTACTTC. This gives the protein CSGNRDRGLYEQYF.

There are a few counts of this clonotype. The chain joins TRBV7-9 to TRBJ2-1; TRBD1 matches 7 bases. Germline V gene sequence: CDR1 SEHNR, CDR2 FQNEAQ (reference sequence). The CDR3 runs 15 residues. V shed 4 bases, J shed 6 bases, and the junction held 9 bases outside the gene matches. Written as DNA, the CDR3 is TGTGCCAGCAGCTCCGGACAGGCCTGGGTCAATGAGCAGTTCTTC. Its protein product is CASSSGQAWVNEQFF. The variable domain in full, with the rest retrieved from reference TRBV7-9 and TRBJ2-1, is DTGVSQNPRHKITKRGQNVTFRCDPISEHNRLYWYRQTLGQGPEFLTYFQNEAQLEKSRLLSDRFSAERPKGSFSTLEIQRTEQGDSAMYLCASSSGQAWVNEQFFGPGTRLTVL.

In this sample, this clonotype turned up a few times. The rearrangement uses TRBV11-2 and TRBJ2-1, with unresolved D. V was cut by 5 bases and J by 7 bases, with 15 bases left in between. This CDR3 contains 14 residues. Per the germline V gene, CDR1 is SGHAT and CDR2 is FQNNGV. The CDR3 region has the DNA TGTGCCAGCAGCCTAAAGGGTCCCAGAAATGAGCAGTTCTTC. Its translation is CASSLKGPRNEQFF.

This clonotype was seen a handful of times. V usage is TRBV7-2 and J usage is TRBJ1-1, with 12 bases that match TRBD1. Germline CDR1 SGHTA, CDR2 FQGNSA. V was clipped by 4 bases and J by 6 bases; unmatched bases: 9. This CDR3 comprises 16 residues. The CDR3 region has the DNA TGTGCCAGCAGCTCCGGGGGGACAGGGGGCGCCGCTGAAGCTTTCTTT. Translation gives CASSSGGTGGAAEAFF.

The chain couples TRBV20-1 to TRBJ2-1; D gene uncertain. The CDR3 sequence is 10 residues long. Germline CDR1 DFQATT, CDR2 SNEGSKA (reference sequence). V was trimmed by 6 bases and J by 16 bases, leaving 16 bases between them. The CDR3 nucleotides read TGCAGTGCGAGCCCCCCATTGGGTTTCTTC. This gives the protein CSASPPLGFF.

This clonotype was recorded a few times. The chain employs TRBV27 and TRBJ2-7; 12 bases align to TRBD2. The CDR3 has 15 residues. The V gene's germline CDR1 is MNHEY and CDR2 SMNVEV (reference sequence). V lost 4 bases and J lost 0; bases outside the gene matches: 1. As DNA, the CDR3 is TGTGCCAGCAGTTGGACTAGCGGGAACTCCTACGAGCAGTACTTC. It is translated as CASSWTSGNSYEQYF.

The rearrangement joins TRBV4-1 to TRBJ2-2; a possible D gene is TRBD2 (7 bases). CDR1 and CDR2 from the germline V gene are MGHRA and YSYEKL. This CDR3 is 16 amino acids long. With 0 bases removed from V and 4 bases from J, the gap between germline ends came to 12 bases. The CDR3 here is CASSQDGGGSTGELFF. In DNA, the CDR3 is TGCGCCAGCAGCCAAGATGGGGGGGGCAGCACCGGGGAGCTGTTTTTT.

This clonotype has only a few counts. The chain employs TRBV6-5 and TRBJ2-3; D assignment may be TRBD1 or TRBD2 (6 bases each). Germline V gene sequence: CDR1 MNHEY, CDR2 SVGAGI. The CDR3 loop spans 15 amino acids. Trimming removed 5 bases from V and 3 bases from J, with 15 bases in between. The CDR3 is CASSNREVWTDTQYF. CDR3 in DNA: TGTGCCAGCAGTAACAGGGAGGTCTGGACAGATACGCAGTATTTT.

In this sample, this clonotype turned up many times. Likely a read error: the CDR3 ends without its conserved phenylalanine or tryptophan. It is unclear where the CDR3 begins or ends on the DNA, so no DNA is shown, and the CDR3 is as TCRdb lists it. The chain uses TRBV2 and TRBJ1-1; the DNA was not used to check the table's D call, TRBD1. The CDR3 length equals 13 residues, ends included. The germline V gene has CDR1 SNHLY and CDR2 FYNNEI. This chain's CDR3 is CASSDTIRSGRGK.

This clonotype was detected only a few times. J is TRBJ2-7 and V is TRBV2, with D perhaps TRBD2 (6 bases). The CDR3 contains 13 residues. Germline V CDR1 and CDR2: SNHLY, FYNNEI. The ends were cut back, 6 bases at V and 7 bases at J, with 16 bases in the middle. The DNA of the CDR3 is TGTGCCAGCAGACTAGCCTGGGACTTTGAGCAGTACTTC. Its protein is CASRLAWDFEQYF.

The chain joins TRBV9 to TRBJ2-2; a weak D match, TRBD2 (6 bases). This CDR3 spans 16 amino acids. CDR1 is SGDLS, CDR2 YYNGEE, per germline. V shed 0 bases and J shed 0 bases, with 9 bases lying between them. The DNA of the CDR3 is TGTGCCAGCAGCGTAGAGGAGGGCGCGAACACCGGGGAGCTGTTTTTT. The encoded protein is CASSVEEGANTGELFF.

This chain links TRBV7-8 with TRBJ2-1; D remains ambiguous. The ends were cut back, 4 bases at V and 4 bases at J, with 11 bases in the middle. The CDR3 runs to 14 residues. CDR1 is SGHVS, CDR2 FQNEAQ, per germline. Here the CDR3 DNA reads TGTGCCAGCAGCTCAACTTGGGGTTACAATGAGCAGTTCTTC. Translation: CASSSTWGYNEQFF.

This clonotype came up a few times. The rearrangement joins TRBV5-5 to TRBJ2-1; no clear D. The CDR3 has 11 amino acids. Germline V gives CDR1 SGHKS, CDR2 YYEKEE (reference sequence). This chain's CDR3 is CLSLAYNEQFF. The CDR3 nucleotides read TGTCTCTCGCTAGCCTACAATGAGCAGTTCTTC. The whole variable domain, filled in from reference TRBV5-5 and TRBJ2-1, reads DAGVTQSPTHLIKTRGQQVTLRCSPISGHKSVSWYQQVLGQGPQFIFQYYEKEERGRGNFPDRFSARQFPNYSSELNVNALLLGDSALYLCLSLAYNEQFFGPGTRLTVL.

J is TRBJ1-2 and V is TRBV6-1; D unresolved. Trimming pared 11 bases from V and 4 bases from J, leaving 17 bases between. The CDR3 length is 13 residues. From germline, CDR1 is MNHNS and CDR2 SASEGT. CDR3 sequence reads: CAVRSDGTYGYTF. Here the CDR3 DNA reads TGTGCCGTCCGGTCCGACGGAACCTATGGCTACACCTTC.

The chain combines TRBV5-1 with TRBJ2-5; tentatively, D is TRBD2 (7 bases). V was shortened by 3 bases and J by 1 base, with 22 bases between the two germline ends. CDR1 and CDR2 (germline): SGHRS, YFSETQ. The CDR3 is 18 amino acids. The CDR3 DNA sequence: TGCGCCAGCAGCTCCATCCCCGTTGGGGGGGCCCCCCAAGAGACCCAGTACTTC. It specifies CASSSIPVGGAPQETQYF.

The rearrangement links TRBV11-2 to TRBJ2-2, with 7 bases identical to TRBD2. With 5 bases clipped from V and 5 bases from J, the junction kept 8 bases outside the gene matches. The CDR3 runs 15 residues. Germline lookup yields CDR1 SGHAT and CDR2 FQNNGV. The CDR3 is CASSPWEGRTGELFF. CDR3 DNA sequence: TGTGCCAGCAGCCCCTGGGAGGGGCGGACCGGGGAGCTGTTTTTT.

J is TRBJ2-2 and V is TRBV5-1; TRBD1 agrees at 10 bases. The V and J ends lost 5 bases and 4 bases, in that order; junction bases with no gene match: 8. CDR1 SGHRS and CDR2 YFSETQ come from the germline V gene. The length of the CDR3 is 16 residues. For the CDR3, the DNA is TGCGCCAGCAGGTACGGGACAGGGGCTACCACCGGGGAGCTGTTTTTT. Residues: CASRYGTGATTGELFF.